This T cell receptor beta chain was sequenced in a study of spatial heterogeneity in lung cancer. The study's findings and limits: Blood carried ubiquitous expanded tumor TCRs more at resection than follow-up.

In the library, each TCR cDNA molecule bore its own unique molecular identifier. Using its own MiXCR run on the 5' RACE reads, TCRdb lists one record per CDR3 protein. The sample contains 65,000 to 85,000 distinct CDR3 sequences, approximately 20% of which appear only once. Documented time point: sample taken at primary tumor resection. TCRs were sequenced from unsorted whole RNA of tumor, nontumor lung or PBMC. Donation came from approximately 69 patients with untreated early-stage non-small cell lung cancer. Deletions cut 7 bases from V and 5 bases from J, with 18 bases between. The CDR3 sequence is 14 residues long. Germline V gene lookup returns CDR1 SGHRS and CDR2 YFSETQ. As for this clonotype: The antigen remains unidentified.

Sequencing used PBMCs, obtained at surgery. This sequence originates from a male donor with early-stage non-small cell lung cancer. This chain joins TRBV5-1 and TRBJ1-1, with D unresolved. The CDR3 DNA is TGCGCCAGCGGCCCTTCTTGGGGAGAGACTGAAGCTTTCTTT. It specifies CASGPSWGETEAFF.